This is a list of T cell receptor beta chains from one sample in a study of T cell responses to AZD1222 COVID-19 vaccine. TCRdb's copy holds only in-frame clones and misses some; the assay was immunoSEQ multiplex PCR. The sample includes about 140,000 clones, over 90% of them seen just once. Sample: peripheral blood, taken on day 0 of AZD1222 vaccination. The receptors were gathered from an adult in good health. The CDR3 runs from the conserved cysteine through the conserved F or W. The D gene is left open where the match is weak. Part of the rows lack a size; the others show once, few, many or a class for expanded clones.

>TRBD1|TRBV30|TRBJ1-5|NA
TGTGCCTGGGGGGGACAGGCTTATCAGCCCCAGCATTTT
CAWGGQAYQPQHF
>NA|TRBV10-2|TRBJ1-1|NA
TGCGCCAGCAGTGAGTCGGGCGCTGAAGCTTTCTTT
CASSESGAEAFF
>TRBD2|TRBV7-9|TRBJ2-1|NA
TGTGCCAGCAGCTCCCGACTAGCTAAGGGCGACAATGAGCAGTTCTTC
CASSSRLAKGDNEQFF
>TRBD1|TRBV18|TRBJ1-6|NA
TGTGCCAGCTCGCCCGGGGGACAGGGTCGTTCACCCCTCCACTTT
CASSPGGQGRSPLHF
>NA|TRBV6-5|TRBJ2-1|NA
TGTGCCAGCAGTTCGGGACTGTCCTACAATGAGCAGTTCTTC
CASSSGLSYNEQFF
>NA|TRBV11-2|TRBJ2-7|NA
TGTGCCAGCAGCTTAGATTCTAAGTGGGAGCAGTACTTC
CASSLDSKWEQYF
>NA|TRBV2|TRBJ2-7|NA
TGTGCCAGCAGTGAGGGCAGGGTGCTTTACGAGCAGTACTTC
CASSEGRVLYEQYF
>TRBD1|TRBV30|TRBJ1-6|NA
TGTGCCTGGAGCAAGGGGGCATGGAATTCACCCCTCCACTTT
CAWSKGAWNSPLHF
>NA|TRBV2|TRBJ2-6|NA
TGTGCCAGCAGTGATCAGCTTTTCTCTGGGGCCAACGTCCTGACTTTC
CASSDQLFSGANVLTF
>NA|TRBV19|TRBJ2-1|NA
TGTGCCAGTAGTCACCAGGGCAATGAGCAGTTCTTC
CASSHQGNEQFF
>TRBD2|TRBV7-9|TRBJ2-3|NA
TGTGCCAGCAGCCTCTTACGAGCGGGAGAGGGAGATACGCAGTATTTT
CASSLLRAGEGDTQYF
>TRBD1|TRBV5-4|TRBJ2-1|NA
TGTGCCAGTACCCGACTGGTTGGGACAGGGGAATACAATGAGCAGTTCTTC
CASTRLVGTGEYNEQFF
>TRBD2|TRBV3-1/TRBV3-2|TRBJ2-1|NA
TGTGCCAGCAGGACGGGACTAGCGGGCGAGCAGTTCTTC
CASRTGLAGEQFF
>NA|TRBV12-3/TRBV12-4|TRBJ1-1|NA
TGTGCCAGCAGTTTAAGGACCGAGTCTGAAGCTTTCTTT
CASSLRTESEAFF
>NA|TRBV2|TRBJ2-1|NA
TGTGCCAGCAGTGAACTACGGAATAGCGATGAGCAGTTCTTC
CASSELRNSDEQFF
>TRBD2|TRBV5-1|TRBJ2-1|NA
TGCGCCAGCAGCGGGGGACTAGCGGGATCCTACAATGAGCAGTTCTTC
CASSGGLAGSYNEQFF
>TRBD2|TRBV7-9|TRBJ2-7|NA
TGTGCCAGCAGCCATAGCGGGGTTAGCTCCTACGAGCAGTACTTC
CASSHSGVSSYEQYF
>NA|TRBV9|TRBJ2-1|NA
TGTGCCAGCAGCGTATCAGGGAGCTCCTACAATGAGCAGTTCTTC
CASSVSGSSYNEQFF
>NA|TRBV18|TRBJ1-1|NA
TGTGCCAGCTCACCAGGGCCTGAAGCTTTCTTT
CASSPGPEAFF
>NA|TRBV5-1|TRBJ2-2|NA
TGCGCCAGCAGCACCGGACCCTCCGGCACCGGGGAGCTGTTTTTT
CASSTGPSGTGELFF
>TRBD2|TRBV28|TRBJ2-7|NA
TGTGCCAGCAGCTTCAGTAGCGGGACCTCCTACGAGCAGTACTTC
CASSFSSGTSYEQYF
>TRBD2|TRBV7-7|TRBJ2-3|NA
TGTGCCAGCAGCCCGCAGACTAGCGGGAGGGCAGATACGCAGTATTTT
CASSPQTSGRADTQYF
>TRBD1|TRBV29-1|TRBJ1-1|NA
TGCAGCGGGAACAGGGGCGGTACTGAAGCTTTCTTT
CSGNRGGTEAFF
>NA|TRBV7-9|TRBJ2-5|NA
TGTGCCAGCAGCTTCACAGGTATTCAAGAGACCCAGTACTTC
CASSFTGIQETQYF
>TRBD1|TRBV7-9|TRBJ1-5|NA
TGTGCCAGCAGCTTAGGGACGACAGGGTTTGACAATCAGCCCCAGCATTTT
CASSLGTTGFDNQPQHF
>TRBD2|TRBV10-3|TRBJ2-1|NA
TGTGCCATCAGTGCAGGACTAGACTCCTACAATGAGCAGTTCTTC
CAISAGLDSYNEQFF
>NA|TRBV6-5|TRBJ2-7|NA
TGTGCCAGCAGGAGACTAGACGGCGAGCAGTACTTC
CASRRLDGEQYF
>NA|TRBV7-9|TRBJ2-1|NA
TGTGCCAGCAGCTCCGGCGAGGAGGGCAGGGCCTACAATGAGCAGTTCTTC
CASSSGEEGRAYNEQFF
>NA|TRBV12-5|TRBJ2-2|NA
TGTGCTAGTGGCTGGGGTTCCGGGGAGCTGTTTTTT
CASGWGSGELFF
>NA|TRBV30|TRBJ1-6|NA
TGTGCCTGGACGCCCCTCCCGACGGATTATAATTCACCCCTCCACTTT
CAWTPLPTDYNSPLHF
>NA|TRBV25-1|TRBJ2-6|NA
TGTGCCAGCAGTCCTCGAGGGAGCTCTGGGGCCAACGTCCTGACTTTC
CASSPRGSSGANVLTF
>NA|TRBV5-5|TRBJ1-1|NA
TGTGCCAGCAGCCTCTCCGCCGGGACTGAAGCTTTCTTT
CASSLSAGTEAFF
>NA|TRBV28|TRBJ1-5|NA
TGTGCCAGCAGTGTGTACAGCCGCTGGGATGTCCAGCCCCAGCATTTT
CASSVYSRWDVQPQHF
>NA|TRBV6-4|TRBJ2-5|NA
TGTGCCAGCAGTGTAGGGAGGTGGAAAGAGACCCAGTACTTC
CASSVGRWKETQYF
>NA|TRBV20-1|TRBJ1-1|NA
TGCAGTGCTAGAGGGGTCAGTGAAGCTTTCTTT
CSARGVSEAFF
>NA|TRBV7-3|TRBJ2-5|NA
TGTGCCAGCAGCTTAGGTGGGCACCAAGAGACCCAGTACTTC
CASSLGGHQETQYF
>TRBD2|TRBV18|TRBJ2-1|NA
TGTGCCAGCTCACCACAGACTAGCGGGTACAATGAGCAGTTCTTC
CASSPQTSGYNEQFF
>TRBD2|TRBV5-5|TRBJ2-1|NA
TGTGCCAGCAGCCAACTAGCGGTAGTCTTGAATGAGCAGTTCTTC
CASSQLAVVLNEQFF
>NA|TRBV5-4|TRBJ1-1|NA
TGTGCCAGCAGCTTGGGGGGGGAGATGAACACTGAAGCTTTCTTT
CASSLGGEMNTEAFF
>NA|TRBV29-1|TRBJ1-2|NA
TGCAGCGTTGAAGGAGGAGGGGGAGCTAACTATGGCTACACCTTC
CSVEGGGGANYGYTF
>NA|TRBV11-3|TRBJ2-1|NA
TGTGCCAGCAGCTTTTCGTCGGGTATCGAGCAGTTCTTC
CASSFSSGIEQFF
>TRBD1|TRBV2|TRBJ2-7|NA
TGTGCCAGCAGCGGGACAGGGAATGTCTACGAGCAGTACTTC
CASSGTGNVYEQYF
>TRBD2|TRBV5-1|TRBJ2-3|NA
TGCGCCAGCAGCCTCGGTAGCGGGAGTGGGACGCAGTATTTT
CASSLGSGSGTQYF
>NA|TRBV19|TRBJ2-7|NA
TGTGCCAGTAGTATAGTTCCGGAATCGGTGGGGGAGCAGTACTTC
CASSIVPESVGEQYF
>NA|TRBV5-1|TRBJ1-2|NA
TGCGCCAGCAGCTCGCCACCGGTCTATGGCTACACCTTC
CASSSPPVYGYTF
>TRBD1|TRBV11-2|TRBJ2-1|NA
TGTGCCAGCAGTTACAACAGGGGGATAAACAATGAGCAGTTCTTC
CASSYNRGINNEQFF
>TRBD2|TRBV27|TRBJ2-7|once
TGTGCCAGCCGACCTAGGACTAGCGGGTTTTCCTACGAGCAGTACTTC
CASRPRTSGFSYEQYF
>TRBD2|TRBV5-5|TRBJ2-3|NA
TGTGCCAGCAGCTTGGTGCCGGGAGGGGCAGATACGCAGTATTTT
CASSLVPGGADTQYF
>TRBD1|TRBV13|TRBJ2-7|NA
TGTGCCAGCAGCCGGGACAGGGAAACGCGCGAGCAGTACTTC
CASSRDRETREQYF
>NA|TRBV7-9|TRBJ2-4|NA
TGTGCCAGCAGCTACTCTAGCGTGGGAGCCAAAAACATTCAGTACTTC
CASSYSSVGAKNIQYF
>NA|TRBV12-2|TRBJ2-2|once
TGTGCAAGTCGCTTAGCGAAGTATCCCCGGGGTTCGAACACCGGGGAGCTGTTTTTT
CASRLAKYPRGSNTGELFF
>NA|TRBV9|TRBJ2-1|once
TGTGCCAGCAGCGTACGGGACGGGGAGTCCAATGAGCAGTTCTTC
CASSVRDGESNEQFF
>NA|TRBV19|TRBJ1-1|NA
TGTGCCAGTAGTATAAGGCAGAACACTGAAGCTTTCTTT
CASSIRQNTEAFF
>NA|TRBV18|TRBJ2-3|NA
TGTGCCAGCTCACCAGAACAACATATCACAGATACGCAGTATTTT
CASSPEQHITDTQYF
>TRBD2|TRBV6-5|TRBJ2-7|NA
TGTGCCAGCAGTTACTCGGGACTAGCGGGATACGAGCAGTACTTC
CASSYSGLAGYEQYF
>NA|TRBV7-9|TRBJ1-1|NA
TGTGCCAGCAGCTTAGCTGTGACAGGGAACACTGAAGCTTTCTTT
CASSLAVTGNTEAFF
>NA|TRBV7-8|TRBJ2-3|NA
TGTGCCAGCAGCCTCCTAGCAGGAGTGGCAGATACGCAGTATTTT
CASSLLAGVADTQYF
>NA|TRBV7-9|TRBJ2-1|NA
TGTGCCAGCAGCGGAGGTGGCTCCTACAATGAGCAGTTCTTC
CASSGGGSYNEQFF
>NA|TRBV25-1|TRBJ2-7|NA
TGTGCCAGCAGTGAATATAAGGGGAGCGACGAGCAGTACTTC
CASSEYKGSDEQYF
>NA|TRBV29-1|TRBJ2-5|NA
TGCAGCGTTGAAGATCCAATAGCGTCCGGGGGTCAAGAGACCCAGTACTTC
CSVEDPIASGGQETQYF